Presented here are 19 T cell receptor beta chains from one specimen sequenced in a study. TCRdb reanalysed the RT-PCR reads using MiXCR and keeps one entry per CDR3 protein. The sample consists of more than 550,000 distinct CDR3 sequences, 11% to 15% of them appearing once. Sequencing was performed on memory CD4+ T cells from blood. Receptors were obtained from a female donor in good health, serving as a healthy control.

This chain connects TRBV7-2 to TRBJ2-3; 12 bases align to TRBD2. Germline lookup yields CDR1 SGHTA and CDR2 FQGNSA. J gave up 5 bases and V 6 bases, and 18 bases lay outside the gene matches. The CDR3 has 19 amino acids. CDR3 loop: CASSHDLLSGTSGRDTQYF. The DNA for the CDR3 is TGTGCCAGCAGTCATGATCTCCTTAGTGGGACTAGCGGGCGAGATACGCAGTATTTT.

This clonotype was seen more than once but under ten times. The chain is built from TRBV5-6 and TRBJ1-2; unclear D gene. CDR1 and CDR2 from the germline V gene are SGHDT and YYEEEE. The germline V and J ends were trimmed by 1 base and 0 bases, with 7 bases remaining between them. The CDR3 is made up of 14 amino acids. CDR3 coding DNA: TGTGCCAGCAGCTTGTGGCAGGCTAACTATGGCTACACCTTC. This encodes CASSLWQANYGYTF.

This clonotype was detected a few times. The V and J genes are TRBV20-1 and TRBJ1-2, with D perhaps TRBD1 (6 bases). The germline CDR1 and CDR2 sequences are DFQATT and SNEGSKA (reference sequence). V was shortened by 6 bases and J by 4 bases, with 18 bases between the two germline ends. The CDR3 has 14 residues. CDR3 protein: CSALIRQAFYGYTF. DNA for the CDR3: TGCAGTGCCCTTATCCGACAGGCGTTCTATGGCTACACCTTC.

This clonotype was detected once. This chain uses TRBV6-1 with TRBJ2-7, with D tentatively TRBD2 (6 bases). This CDR3 contains 13 residues. V shed 3 bases and J shed 11 bases, with 17 bases lying between them. From germline, CDR1 is MNHNS and CDR2 SASEGT. The CDR3 nucleotides are TGTGCCAGCAGTGAGACGGGACTTGAGGGGAAGTACTTC. Its protein product is CASSETGLEGKYF.

CDR3 residues: CATRVGGDTEAFF. Written as DNA, the CDR3 is TGTGCCACCAGGGTGGGGGGGGACACTGAAGCTTTCTTT. The chain uses TRBV10-3 and TRBJ1-1; a weak D match, TRBD1 (5 bases). Trimming stripped 10 bases from V and 3 bases from J, with 15 bases between. CDR1 is ENHRY, CDR2 SYGVKD, per germline. This CDR3 contains 13 residues.

This sequence joins TRBV7-8 and TRBJ2-1; unclear D gene. This CDR3 is built from 17 residues. CDR1 is SGHVS and CDR2 is FQNEAQ in the germline V gene. Trimming left V 1 base short and J 4 bases short, with 17 bases between. The CDR3 sequence is CASSLGQAAENYNEQFF. CDR3 in DNA: TGTGCCAGCAGCTTAGGGCAGGCGGCCGAGAATTACAATGAGCAGTTCTTC.

This clonotype was counted a few times. The chain employs TRBV12-3 or TRBV12-4 and TRBJ1-3; 7 nucleotides align to TRBD1. CDR3 length equals 17 residues. J was trimmed by 4 bases and V by 6 bases; bases with no gene match: 15. CDR3 protein: CASSSQTGPLTGNTIYF. The CDR3 DNA is TGTGCCAGCAGCTCCCAGACAGGGCCGTTAACGGGAAACACCATATATTTT.

The rearrangement uses TRBV10-3 and TRBJ1-2; 8 positions match TRBD1. Germline V gene data show CDR1 as ENHRY and CDR2 as SYGVKD. This CDR3 is 12 amino acids long. The trim removed 6 bases at V and 7 bases at J, leaving 4 bases unmatched. The CDR3 DNA reads as TGTGCCATCAGAGGACAGGGCTCTGGCTACACCTTC. It translates to CAIRGQGSGYTF.

This clonotype has just a few counts. V and J are TRBV6-5 and TRBJ1-4; no clear D gene. The CDR3 totals 16 residues. CDR1 is MNHEY and CDR2 is SVGAGI in the germline V gene. V was cut by 1 base and J by 6 bases, with 15 bases left in between. CDR3 DNA: TGTGCCAGCAGTTACTGGGCGTTCGGGTCGGATGAAAAACTGTTTTTT. It translates to CASSYWAFGSDEKLFF.

This clonotype was seen a handful of times. The chain carries TRBV20-1 and TRBJ2-3, with 11 bases that match TRBD2. The V and J ends lost 2 bases and 0 bases, in that order; junction bases with no gene match: 7. CDR1 and CDR2 (germline): DFQATT, SNEGSKA (reference sequence). CDR3 size: 17 residues. In DNA, the CDR3 is TGCAGTGCTAGATCGCCTAGCGGGGGGAGTAGCACAGATACGCAGTATTTT. Its translation is CSARSPSGGSSTDTQYF.

This rearrangement joins TRBV12-3 or TRBV12-4 to TRBJ1-1; D is possibly TRBD1 (5 bases). The CDR3 totals 13 residues. V was shortened by 4 bases and J by 6 bases, with 12 bases between the two germline ends. The CDR3 bases are TGTGCCAGCAGTTCCCGGCCGGGACCTGAAGCTTTCTTT. Its protein is CASSSRPGPEAFF.

This clonotype has more than one count but fewer than ten. The chain carries TRBV5-6 and TRBJ2-1; D remains unclear. The germline V gene has CDR1 SGHDT and CDR2 YYEEEE. Trimming cost V 5 bases and J 4 bases, with 7 bases left between them. CDR3 length: 12 residues. The CDR3 reads CASRVGYNEQFF. As DNA, the CDR3 is TGTGCCAGCAGGGTGGGATACAATGAGCAGTTCTTC.

The V call is TRBV6-6, the J call TRBJ2-3; 8 positions agree with TRBD1. The CDR3 extends over 15 amino acids. The V and J ends lost 6 bases and 4 bases, in that order; junction bases with no gene match: 9. Germline CDR1 is MNHNY and CDR2 is SVGAGI (reference sequence). The CDR3 DNA sequence: TGTGCCAGCAGGCGACCGGGACAGGAGGCAGATACGCAGTATTTT. It yields the protein CASRRPGQEADTQYF.

In this sample, this clonotype turned up many times. V gene TRBV20-1 combines with J gene TRBJ1-3, with D tentatively TRBD1 (5 bases). CDR3 length: 14 amino acids. From germline, CDR1 is DFQATT and CDR2 SNEGSKA (reference sequence). V dropped 6 bases and J dropped 0 bases, with 12 bases sitting between them. CDR3 bases: TGCAGTGCCCAGAGGGGAAACTCTGGAAACACCATATATTTT. Its translation: CSAQRGNSGNTIYF.

Only a few counts were recorded for this clonotype. The V call is TRBV6-5, the J call TRBJ2-3, with a weak D call TRBD1 (5 bases). Trimming stripped 2 bases from V and 3 bases from J, with 9 bases between. The CDR3 totals 14 residues. The germline CDR1 and CDR2 sequences are MNHEY and SVGAGI. The CDR3 spells CASSYNQGTDTQYF. CDR3 DNA: TGTGCCAGCAGTTACAATCAGGGAACAGATACGCAGTATTTT.

The V call is TRBV2, the J call TRBJ1-5; a weak D match, TRBD1 (6 bases). Deletions cut 4 bases from V and 2 bases from J, with 12 bases between. There are 15 residues in the CDR3. Germline V gene data show CDR1 as SNHLY and CDR2 as FYNNEI. This CDR3 is CASSVEGGGNQPQHF. CDR3 nucleotide sequence: TGTGCCAGCAGTGTGGAGGGGGGGGGCAATCAGCCCCAGCATTTT.

The chain links TRBV19 to TRBJ2-7, with D perhaps given as TRBD1 or TRBD2 (5 bases each). Germline CDR1 and CDR2: LNHDA and SQIVND (reference sequence). This CDR3 contains 14 residues. Trimming cost V 3 bases and J 3 bases, with 12 bases left between them. CDR3 coding DNA: TGTGCCAGTAGTATTGAGGGGAACGGCTACGAGCAGTACTTC. Its protein product is CASSIEGNGYEQYF.

This clonotype was detected many times. The junction shows a germline mismatch at one end, possibly a read error. The genes are TRBV12-3 or TRBV12-4 and TRBJ2-2; D is possibly TRBD1 (5 bases). The CDR3 has 13 amino acids. Here the CDR3 reads CASSLRGTGELFF. The CDR3 region has the DNA TGTGCTAGCAGCTTAAGGGGCACCGGGGAGCTGTTTTTT.

This clonotype was counted only a few times. The V gene is TRBV20-1, the J gene TRBJ2-2, with D unclear. The CDR3 extends over 11 amino acids. Trimming took off 3 bases at V and 6 bases at J, with 5 bases between the two ends. Germline loops: CDR1 DFQATT, CDR2 SNEGSKA (reference sequence). This CDR3 is CSASSAGELFF. Written as DNA, the CDR3 is TGCAGTGCTAGCTCGGCCGGGGAGCTGTTTTTT.